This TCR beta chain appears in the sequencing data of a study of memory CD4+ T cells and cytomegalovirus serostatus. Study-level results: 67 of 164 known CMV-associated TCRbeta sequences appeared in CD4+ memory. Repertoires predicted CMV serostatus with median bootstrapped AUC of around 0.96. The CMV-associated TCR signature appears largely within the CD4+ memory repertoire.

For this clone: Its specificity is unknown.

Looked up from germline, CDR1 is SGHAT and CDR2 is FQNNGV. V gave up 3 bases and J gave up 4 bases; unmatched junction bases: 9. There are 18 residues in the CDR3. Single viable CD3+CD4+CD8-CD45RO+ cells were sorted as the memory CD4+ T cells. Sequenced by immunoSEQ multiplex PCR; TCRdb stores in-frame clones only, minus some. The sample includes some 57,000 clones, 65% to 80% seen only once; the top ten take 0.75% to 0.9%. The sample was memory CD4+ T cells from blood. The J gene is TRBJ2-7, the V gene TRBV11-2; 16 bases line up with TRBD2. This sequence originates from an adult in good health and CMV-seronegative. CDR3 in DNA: TGTGCCAGCAGCTTGGGACTAGCGGGGGGGCTCAGGCCGTACGAGCAGTACTTC. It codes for CASSLGLAGGLRPYEQYF.